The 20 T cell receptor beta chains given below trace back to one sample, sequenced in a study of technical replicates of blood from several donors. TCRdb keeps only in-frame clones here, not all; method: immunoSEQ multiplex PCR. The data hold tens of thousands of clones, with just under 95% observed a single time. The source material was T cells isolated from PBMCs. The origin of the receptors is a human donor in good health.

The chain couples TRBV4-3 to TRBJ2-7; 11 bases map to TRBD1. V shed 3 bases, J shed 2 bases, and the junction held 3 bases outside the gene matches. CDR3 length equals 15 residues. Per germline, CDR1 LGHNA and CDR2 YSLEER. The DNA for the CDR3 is TGCGCCAGCAGCCAGGGACAGGGGGAGACCTACGAGCAGTACTTC. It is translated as CASSQGQGETYEQYF.

CDR3: CASSDSEGGNQPQHF. The CDR3 bases are TGTGCCAGCAGTGACTCGGAAGGGGGCAATCAGCCCCAGCATTTT. The chain carries TRBV6-4 and TRBJ1-5; TRBD1 is a possible D gene (5 bases). The CDR3 extends over 15 amino acids. From germline, CDR1 is MRHNA and CDR2 SNTAGT. Deletions cut 0 bases from V and 2 bases from J, with 8 bases between.

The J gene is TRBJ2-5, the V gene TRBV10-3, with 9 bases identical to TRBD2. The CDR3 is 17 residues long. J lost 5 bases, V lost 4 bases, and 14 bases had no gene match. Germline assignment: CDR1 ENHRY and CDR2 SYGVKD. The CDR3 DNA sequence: TGTGCCATCAGTGTACATCTAGAGCGGGAGGCCGACGAGACCCAGTACTTC. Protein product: CAISVHLEREADETQYF.

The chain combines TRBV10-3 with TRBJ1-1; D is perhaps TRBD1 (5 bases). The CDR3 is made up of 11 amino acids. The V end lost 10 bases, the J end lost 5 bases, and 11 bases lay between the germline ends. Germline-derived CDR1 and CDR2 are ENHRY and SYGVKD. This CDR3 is CATRGGTEAFF. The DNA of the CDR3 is TGTGCCACCCGGGGGGGAACTGAAGCTTTCTTT.

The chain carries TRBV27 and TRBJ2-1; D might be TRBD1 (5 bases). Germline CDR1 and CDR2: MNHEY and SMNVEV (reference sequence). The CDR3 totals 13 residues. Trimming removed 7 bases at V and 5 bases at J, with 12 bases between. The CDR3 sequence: CASTQWGNNEQFF. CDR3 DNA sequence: TGTGCCAGCACCCAATGGGGCAACAATGAGCAGTTCTTC.

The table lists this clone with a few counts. This chain's CDR3 is CASSSRSYGYTF. The DNA for the CDR3 is TGTGCCAGCAGTTCGCGGTCCTATGGCTACACCTTC. This chain links TRBV6-6 with TRBJ1-2, with no clear D. This CDR3 spans 12 amino acids. CDR1 is MNHNY and CDR2 is SVGAGI in the germline V gene (reference sequence). Between the trimmed V and J ends, which lost 4 bases and 4 bases, there was a span of 7 bases.

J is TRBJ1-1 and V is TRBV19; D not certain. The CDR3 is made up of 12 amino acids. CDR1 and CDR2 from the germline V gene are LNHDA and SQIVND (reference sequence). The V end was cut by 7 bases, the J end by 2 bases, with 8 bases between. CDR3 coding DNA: TGTGCCAGTATCAATTTCAACACTGAAGCTTTCTTT. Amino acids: CASINFNTEAFF.

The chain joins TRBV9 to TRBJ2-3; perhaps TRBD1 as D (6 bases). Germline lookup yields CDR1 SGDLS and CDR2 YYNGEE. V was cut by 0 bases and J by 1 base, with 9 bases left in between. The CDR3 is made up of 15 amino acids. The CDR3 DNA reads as TGTGCCAGCAGCGTAGACGCAGGGGGCACAGATACGCAGTATTTT. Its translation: CASSVDAGGTDTQYF.

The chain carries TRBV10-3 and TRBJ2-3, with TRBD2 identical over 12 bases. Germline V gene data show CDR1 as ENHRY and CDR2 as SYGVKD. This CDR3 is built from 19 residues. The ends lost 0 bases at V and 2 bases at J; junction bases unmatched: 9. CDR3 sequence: CAISESLAGGPSITDTQYF. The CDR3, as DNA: TGTGCCATCAGTGAGTCTCTAGCGGGAGGGCCTTCGATCACAGATACGCAGTATTTT.

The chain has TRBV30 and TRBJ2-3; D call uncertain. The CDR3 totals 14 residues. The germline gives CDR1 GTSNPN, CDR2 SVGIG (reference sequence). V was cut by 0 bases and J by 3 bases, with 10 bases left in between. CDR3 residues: CAWSVKDFTDTQYF. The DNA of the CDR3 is TGTGCCTGGAGTGTAAAAGACTTTACAGATACGCAGTATTTT.

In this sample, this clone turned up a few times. The CDR3 nucleotides are TGTGCCAGCAGCCCCTCCCTTAACTATGGCTACACCTTC. Its protein product is CASSPSLNYGYTF. The V call is TRBV6-5, the J call TRBJ1-2; no firm D call. This CDR3 comprises 13 residues. Germline V CDR1 and CDR2: MNHEY, SVGAGI. Trimming pared 6 bases from V and 1 base from J, leaving 9 bases between.

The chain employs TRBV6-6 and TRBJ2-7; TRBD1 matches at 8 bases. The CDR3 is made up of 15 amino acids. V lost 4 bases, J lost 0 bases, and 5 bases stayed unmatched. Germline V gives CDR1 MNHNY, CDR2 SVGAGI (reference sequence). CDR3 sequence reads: CASSWDRTLSYEQYF. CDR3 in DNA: TGTGCCAGCAGTTGGGACAGGACTCTCTCCTACGAGCAGTACTTC.

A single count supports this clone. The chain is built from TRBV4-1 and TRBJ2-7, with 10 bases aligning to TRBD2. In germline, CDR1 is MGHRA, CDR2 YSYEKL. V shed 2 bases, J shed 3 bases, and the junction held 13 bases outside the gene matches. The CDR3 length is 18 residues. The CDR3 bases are TGCGCCAGCAGCCAAATCCTGCGGCTAGCGGGAGACCTCTACGAGCAGTACTTC. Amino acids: CASSQILRLAGDLYEQYF.

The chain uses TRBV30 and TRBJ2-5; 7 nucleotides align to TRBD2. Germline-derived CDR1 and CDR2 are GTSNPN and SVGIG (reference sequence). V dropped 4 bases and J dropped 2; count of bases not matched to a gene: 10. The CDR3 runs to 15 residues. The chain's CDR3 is CAWTPGSGPQETQYF. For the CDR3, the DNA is TGTGCCTGGACCCCCGGTAGCGGGCCTCAAGAGACCCAGTACTTC.

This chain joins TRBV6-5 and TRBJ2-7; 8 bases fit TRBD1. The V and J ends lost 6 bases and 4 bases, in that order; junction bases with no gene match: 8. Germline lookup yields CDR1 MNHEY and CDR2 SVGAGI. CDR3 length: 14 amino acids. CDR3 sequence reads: CASREDRAGYEQYF. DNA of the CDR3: TGTGCCAGCAGAGAGGACAGGGCGGGGTACGAGCAGTACTTC.

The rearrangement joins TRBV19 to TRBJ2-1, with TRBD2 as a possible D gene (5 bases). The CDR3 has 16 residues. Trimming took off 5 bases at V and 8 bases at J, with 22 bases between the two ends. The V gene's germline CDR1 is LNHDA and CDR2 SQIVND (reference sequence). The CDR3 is CASSGSLTRGSDEQFF. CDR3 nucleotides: TGTGCCAGTAGTGGCTCACTCACCCGAGGGTCTGATGAGCAGTTCTTC.

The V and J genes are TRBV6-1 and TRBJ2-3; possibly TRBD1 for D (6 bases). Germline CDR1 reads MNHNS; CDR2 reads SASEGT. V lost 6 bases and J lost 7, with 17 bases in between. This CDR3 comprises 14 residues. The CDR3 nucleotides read TGTGCCAGCAGAACAGACAGGTTGGATTATACGCAGTATTTT. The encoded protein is CASRTDRLDYTQYF.

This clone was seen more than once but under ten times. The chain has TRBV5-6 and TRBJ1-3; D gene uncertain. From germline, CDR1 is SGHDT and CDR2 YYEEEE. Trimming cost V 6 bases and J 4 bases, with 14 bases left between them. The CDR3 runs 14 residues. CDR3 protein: CASMTGGSGNTIYF. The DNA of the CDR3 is TGTGCCAGCATGACGGGTGGGTCCGGAAACACCATATATTTT.

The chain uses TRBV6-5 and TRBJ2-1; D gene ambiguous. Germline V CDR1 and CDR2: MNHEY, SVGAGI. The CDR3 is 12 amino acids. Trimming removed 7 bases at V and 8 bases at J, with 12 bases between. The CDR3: CASNHDGYEQFF. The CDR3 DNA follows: TGTGCCAGCAACCACGATGGCTATGAGCAGTTCTTC.

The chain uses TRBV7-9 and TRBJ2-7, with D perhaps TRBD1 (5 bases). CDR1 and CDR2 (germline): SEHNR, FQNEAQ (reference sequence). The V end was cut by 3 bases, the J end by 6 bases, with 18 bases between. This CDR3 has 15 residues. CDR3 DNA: TGTGCCAGCAGCTTGAGTGGCAGGGCCCGCTTCGAGCAGTACTTC. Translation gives CASSLSGRARFEQYF.